A single sample is the source of the 29 T cell receptor beta chains below, sequenced in a study of CD8 T cells in Susac syndrome. With random hexamers, about 0.5 to 1 ug RNA was reverse transcribed. One entry per CDR3 protein results from TCRdb running MiXCR on the immunoSEQ multiplex PCR reads. The repertoire holds 150,000 or so distinct CDR3 sequences, with approximately 94% as singletons. The sample consisted of CD4+ T cells from PBMCs. These receptors were taken from a human donor with multiple sclerosis.

V and J are TRBV28 and TRBJ1-5; 7 nucleotides match TRBD1. The trim removed 5 bases at V and 12 bases at J, leaving 10 bases unmatched. This CDR3 is built from 13 residues. Germline V gene data show CDR1 as MDHEN and CDR2 as SYDVKM. The CDR3 reads CASSRGQARDQHF. DNA for the CDR3: TGTGCCAGCAGTAGAGGACAGGCTCGTGACCAGCATTTT.

This chain uses TRBV20-1 with TRBJ1-2; D gene ambiguous. The CDR3 sequence is 14 residues long. CDR1 and CDR2 (germline): DFQATT, SNEGSKA (reference sequence). Trimming shortened V by 3 bases and J by 2 bases, and 13 bases separated the two germline ends. CDR3 amino acids: CSASDRGPNYGYTF. CDR3 DNA: TGCAGTGCTAGCGACCGGGGTCCCAACTATGGCTACACCTTC.

CDR3 in amino acids: CASDGGTSTDTQYF. The CDR3 nucleotides read TGTGCCAGCGACGGGGGGACTAGCACAGATACGCAGTATTTT. The chain employs TRBV14 and TRBJ2-3; TRBD2 agrees at 7 bases. V dropped 8 bases and J dropped 0; count of bases not matched to a gene: 5. There are 14 residues in the CDR3. CDR1 is SGHDN, CDR2 FVKESK, per germline.

V usage is TRBV7-2 and J usage is TRBJ2-7, with 11 bases identical to TRBD2. The CDR3 loop spans 14 amino acids. CDR1 is SGHTA and CDR2 is FQGNSA in the germline V gene. Trimming removed 3 bases from V and 6 bases from J; junction bases left unmatched: 4. The DNA of the CDR3 is TGTGCCAGCAGCTTTACTAGCGGGAGCTCCGAGCAGTACTTC. Translated: CASSFTSGSSEQYF.

This clonotype appeared once. The V gene is TRBV24-1, the J gene TRBJ2-1; D is uncertain. Germline V CDR1 and CDR2: KGHDR, SFDVKD. Deletions cut 5 bases from V and 6 bases from J, with 10 bases between. The CDR3 has 13 residues. CDR3 sequence (DNA): TGTGCCACCAGTGTCCACCTAACCAATGAGCAGTTCTTC. Amino acids: CATSVHLTNEQFF.

This clonotype was observed a handful of times. The CDR3 sequence is CAWSGQSGRAGEQYF. CDR3 DNA: TGTGCCTGGAGTGGGCAAAGCGGGAGGGCCGGGGAGCAGTACTTC. V is TRBV30 and J is TRBJ2-7; 10 nucleotides align to TRBD2. From germline, CDR1 is GTSNPN and CDR2 SVGIG (reference sequence). Trimming cost V 1 base and J 7 bases; bases outside gene matches: 10. The CDR3 loop spans 15 amino acids.

This rearrangement joins TRBV6-2 or TRBV6-3 to TRBJ2-3; tentative D call: TRBD2 (6 bases). Trimming left V 2 bases short and J 1 base short, with 10 bases between. Germline assignment: CDR1 MNHEY and CDR2 SVGEGT. CDR3 length equals 15 residues. CDR3 amino acids: CASSYGGGGTDTQYF. The CDR3 DNA reads TGTGCCAGCAGTTACGGCGGAGGGGGCACAGATACGCAGTATTTT.

The rearrangement links TRBV3-1 to TRBJ1-3; possibly TRBD1 for D (5 bases). V gave up 4 bases and J gave up 8 bases, with 9 bases separating them. The CDR3 is made up of 12 amino acids. Germline CDR1 and CDR2: LGHDT and YNNKEL (reference sequence). The CDR3 spells CASSRIRDTIYF. CDR3 nucleotides: TGTGCCAGCAGCCGTATCAGGGACACCATATATTTT.

The CDR3 DNA reads as TGCAGCGTCTCCCTAGGGGCCAGCACAGATACGCAGTATTTT. It translates to CSVSLGASTDTQYF. The chain carries TRBV29-1 and TRBJ2-3; D perhaps matches TRBD1 (5 bases). This CDR3 comprises 14 residues. Between the trimmed V and J ends, which lost 6 bases and 0 bases, there was a span of 13 bases. Germline values: CDR1 SQVTM, CDR2 ANQGSEA.

This chain connects TRBV20-1 to TRBJ2-1; 8 bases match TRBD2. Trimming at V came to 7 bases and at J to 5 bases, leaving 4 bases not matched to a gene. The CDR3 has 12 amino acids. CDR1 and CDR2 (germline): DFQATT, SNEGSKA (reference sequence). The CDR3 DNA is TGCAGTGGTAGCGGGATCAACAATGAGCAGTTCTTC. Translated: CSGSGINNEQFF.

The gene calls are TRBV10-3 and TRBJ2-3; 10 nucleotides agree with TRBD1. This CDR3 region has 16 residues. V was pared by 3 bases and J by 7 bases, with 10 bases of the junction left unmatched. The germline CDR1 and CDR2 sequences are ENHRY and SYGVKD. The CDR3 coding sequence is TGTGCCATCAGTGACCCGACAGGGGGCACAAGGAATACGCAGTATTTT. Protein: CAISDPTGGTRNTQYF.

The V and J genes are TRBV3-1 and TRBJ2-5, with 9 bases identical to TRBD1. With V trimmed by 4 bases and J by 2 bases, 8 bases remained unmatched. The V gene's germline CDR1 is LGHDT and CDR2 YNNKEL (reference sequence). CDR3 size: 16 residues. The CDR3 sequence: CASSLSDRGLQETQYF. The CDR3 DNA is TGTGCCAGCAGCCTATCGGACAGGGGACTTCAAGAGACCCAGTACTTC.

J is TRBJ1-1 and V is TRBV9, with TRBD1 as a possible D gene (5 bases). CDR3 length: 14 residues. V lost 8 bases to trimming and J lost 1 base, with 15 bases between them. Germline lookup yields CDR1 SGDLS and CDR2 YYNGEE. The CDR3 is CASSGERPNTEAFF. DNA of the CDR3: TGTGCCAGTTCGGGGGAACGGCCGAACACTGAAGCTTTCTTT. The full variable domain, rest sourced from reference TRBV9 and TRBJ1-1, is DSGVTQTPKHLITATGQRVTLRCSPRSGDLSVYWYQQSLDQGLQFLIQYYNGEERAKGNILERFSAQQFPDLHSELNLSSLELGDSALYFCASSGERPNTEAFFGQGTRLTVV.

The J gene is TRBJ2-5, the V gene TRBV27; 8 positions agree with TRBD2. This CDR3 is 14 amino acids long. CDR1 and CDR2 (germline): MNHEY, SMNVEV (reference sequence). V shed 6 bases, J shed 9 bases, and the junction held 12 bases outside the gene matches. The DNA of the CDR3 is TGTGCCAGCAGAACAGGGCCACCCGGGGGGGCCCAGTACTTC. As protein: CASRTGPPGGAQYF.

The chain combines TRBV6-5 with TRBJ1-1; D is undetermined. CDR3 size: 15 residues. Deletions cut 6 bases from V and 0 bases from J, with 14 bases between. Germline CDR1 MNHEY, CDR2 SVGAGI. This CDR3 reads CASRSLWEVNTEAFF. DNA for the CDR3: TGTGCCAGCAGGTCGCTATGGGAAGTGAACACTGAAGCTTTCTTT.

The chain couples TRBV29-1 to TRBJ2-3; D is ambiguous. The V end lost 5 bases, the J end lost 3 bases, and 6 bases lay between the germline ends. The CDR3 runs 11 residues. Germline CDR1 SQVTM, CDR2 ANQGSEA. The CDR3 is CSVQQTDTQYF. In DNA form, the CDR3 reads TGCAGCGTTCAGCAGACAGATACGCAGTATTTT.

This clonotype was found once. The V and J genes are TRBV4-1 and TRBJ2-1, with 7 bases matching TRBD1. The J segment lost 2 bases and the V segment lost 4 bases, leaving 14 bases of the junction unmatched. Germline V lookup: CDR1 MGHRA, CDR2 YSYEKL. This CDR3 comprises 18 residues. The CDR3 region has the DNA TGCGCCAGCAGCCGAGGAAGGTCACAGGGGTTTGCCTACAATGAGCAGTTCTTC. Translation: CASSRGRSQGFAYNEQFF.

CDR3 in amino acids: CASSFHGPGEQYF. The CDR3 DNA follows: TGTGCCAGCAGCTTCCACGGACCGGGCGAGCAGTACTTC. V usage is TRBV7-2 and J usage is TRBJ2-7; D remains ambiguous. The CDR3 totals 13 residues. Trimming cost V 3 bases and J 6 bases, with 12 bases left between them. The germline V gene encodes CDR1 SGHTA and CDR2 FQGNSA.

The J gene is TRBJ1-4, the V gene TRBV12-3 or TRBV12-4; 8 bases agree with TRBD1. The CDR3 consists of 14 residues. V was pared by 6 bases and J by 8 bases, with 8 bases of the junction left unmatched. CDR3 loop: CASRLTGAGEKLFF. CDR3 in DNA: TGTGCCAGCAGGTTGACAGGGGCGGGAGAAAAACTGTTTTTT.

J is TRBJ1-3 and V is TRBV2; unclear D gene. This CDR3 contains 14 residues. V was clipped by 6 bases and J by 3 bases, with 12 bases between them. Germline CDR1 and CDR2: SNHLY and FYNNEI. The CDR3 region is CASRFALGGNTIYF. DNA of the CDR3: TGTGCCAGCAGATTTGCATTGGGTGGAAACACCATATATTTT.

The genes are TRBV19 and TRBJ1-3; TRBD1 is a possible D gene (5 bases). Germline assignment: CDR1 LNHDA and CDR2 SQIVND (reference sequence). The CDR3 is 15 residues long. Deletions cut 3 bases from V and 0 bases from J, with 9 bases between. CDR3 in DNA: TGTGCCAGTAGTATCGGGGACCACTCTGGAAACACCATATATTTT. It codes for CASSIGDHSGNTIYF.

This chain links TRBV15 with TRBJ1-4; maybe TRBD1 (6 bases). This CDR3 is built from 15 residues. CDR1 is LNHNV, CDR2 YYDKDF, per germline (reference sequence). V was cut by 1 base and J by 16 bases, with 22 bases left in between. The CDR3 here is CATSRGGFGGPIWFF. Written as DNA, the CDR3 is TGTGCCACCAGCAGAGGAGGATTTGGGGGGCCCATCTGGTTTTTT. The full variable domain, rest sourced from reference TRBV15 and TRBJ1-4, is DAMVIQNPRYQVTQFGKPVTLSCSQTLNHNVMYWYQQKSSQAPKLLFHYYDKDFNNEADTPDNFQSRRPNTSFCFLDIRSPGLGDTAMYLCATSRGGFGGPIWFFGSGTQLSVL.

The chain joins TRBV5-4 to TRBJ2-1, with 9 bases lining up with TRBD2. The CDR3 is made up of 16 amino acids. Per the germline V gene, CDR1 is SGHNT and CDR2 is YYREEE (reference sequence). The J segment lost 4 bases and the V segment lost 0 bases, leaving 5 bases of the junction unmatched. CDR3 amino acids: CASSLAGSGSYNEQFF. CDR3 nucleotide sequence: TGTGCCAGCAGCTTGGCCGGTAGCGGGAGTTACAATGAGCAGTTCTTC.

The chain employs TRBV19 and TRBJ2-5, with D tentatively TRBD2 (6 bases). V was cut by 4 bases and J by 6 bases, with 9 bases left in between. CDR1 and CDR2 from the germline V gene are LNHDA and SQIVND (reference sequence). CDR3 length: 12 amino acids. CDR3 coding DNA: TGTGCCAGTAGTAGCGGGATGAAGACCCAGTACTTC. Translating gives CASSSGMKTQYF.

For the CDR3, the DNA is TGTGCCACCAGTGACCCGACTAGCGGGAGAAACTACGAGCAGTACTTC. As protein: CATSDPTSGRNYEQYF. This chain links TRBV24-1 with TRBJ2-7, with TRBD2 matching over 12 bases. V lost 4 bases to trimming and J lost 3 bases; unmatched junction nucleotides: 6. The CDR3 sequence is 16 residues long. Looked up from germline, CDR1 is KGHDR and CDR2 is SFDVKD.

This chain links TRBV19 with TRBJ2-1; D uncertain. Looked up from germline, CDR1 is LNHDA and CDR2 is SQIVND (reference sequence). Trimming removed 0 bases from V and 10 bases from J, with 13 bases in between. The CDR3 is 14 residues long. CDR3 region: CASSIEGVPREQFF. CDR3 coding DNA: TGTGCCAGTAGTATAGAAGGAGTTCCCAGGGAGCAGTTCTTC.

The V call is TRBV7-2, the J call TRBJ2-2; TRBD2 matches at 11 bases. Trimming removed 5 bases from V and 5 bases from J; junction bases left unmatched: 16. The CDR3 has 19 residues. The germline V gene has CDR1 SGHTA and CDR2 FQGNSA. The DNA for the CDR3 is TGTGCCAGCAGCCCTATACGAAGGGGACTAGCGGCTACGACCGGGGAGCTGTTTTTT. Translating it yields CASSPIRRGLAATTGELFF.

The chain combines TRBV25-1 with TRBJ2-4, with D possibly TRBD1 on 5 matching bases. CDR1 MGHDK and CDR2 SYGVNS come from the germline V gene. This CDR3 comprises 13 residues. V was shortened by 6 bases and J by 6 bases, with 12 bases between the two germline ends. This chain's CDR3 is CASRGTGVNIQYF. For the CDR3, the DNA is TGTGCCAGCAGGGGAACAGGCGTAAACATTCAGTACTTC.

The rearrangement links TRBV20-1 to TRBJ2-4; possibly TRBD2 for D (5 bases). CDR3 length equals 14 residues. V dropped 3 bases and J dropped 3 bases, with 12 bases sitting between them. Germline CDR1 reads DFQATT; CDR2 reads SNEGSKA (reference sequence). The CDR3 region is CSARDFDGKNIQYF. CDR3 nucleotide sequence: TGCAGTGCTAGGGACTTCGACGGCAAAAACATTCAGTACTTC.